These 12 T cell receptor beta chains were all obtained from the same sample, sequenced in a study of blood T cells in healthy people across ages. Alongside a J-beta primer mix, a sample-barcoded 5' primer served in a second PCR lasting about 7 to 11 cycles. Each CDR3 protein is one row after TCRdb ran MiXCR on the 5' RACE reads. This table holds roughly 500,000 distinct CDR3 sequences, 25% to 30% found once. Sequenced material: blood. The source of these receptors is a woman between 65 and 79 years old in good health.

This clonotype was picked up a small number of times. The chain has TRBV20-1 and TRBJ2-2; D call uncertain. The CDR3 extends over 14 amino acids. Germline assignment: CDR1 DFQATT and CDR2 SNEGSKA (reference sequence). Trimming removed 5 bases from V and 0 bases from J, with 10 bases in between. The CDR3: CSAQHRPNTGELFF. In DNA form, the CDR3 reads TGCAGTGCTCAACATCGACCGAACACCGGGGAGCTGTTTTTT.

This clonotype showed up just a few times. The CDR3 is CASSLGAGPKETQYF. DNA for the CDR3: TGTGCCAGCAGCTTAGGGGCTGGACCGAAAGAGACCCAGTACTTC. The chain links TRBV7-9 to TRBJ2-5; no definite D call. CDR1 and CDR2 (germline): SEHNR, FQNEAQ (reference sequence). V lost 1 base to trimming and J lost 3 bases, with 12 bases between them. The CDR3 has 15 amino acids.

This clonotype was found a few times. Written as DNA, the CDR3 is TGTGCCACATCAACAGGGACGGGTCAGCCCCAGCATTTT. This codes for CATSTGTGQPQHF. This chain joins TRBV24-1 and TRBJ1-5, with D possibly being TRBD1 (6 bases). Germline assignment: CDR1 KGHDR and CDR2 SFDVKD. Deletions cut 10 bases from V and 6 bases from J, with 15 bases between. There are 13 residues in the CDR3.

V is TRBV5-1 and J is TRBJ1-1, with D possibly being TRBD1 (6 bases). Trimming left V 3 bases short and J 11 bases short, with 23 bases between. This CDR3 region has 15 residues. Germline lookup yields CDR1 SGHRS and CDR2 YFSETQ. CDR3 loop: CASSSRAGAVKMAFF. As DNA, the CDR3 is TGCGCCAGCAGCTCAAGGGCAGGGGCTGTTAAAATGGCTTTCTTT.

This clonotype was recorded a few times. The chain couples TRBV5-1 to TRBJ1-4, with 7 nucleotides matching TRBD1. This CDR3 spans 15 amino acids. The V segment lost 4 bases and the J segment 3 bases; nucleotides outside the gene matches: 6. Germline-derived CDR1 and CDR2 are SGHRS and YFSETQ. The CDR3 coding sequence is TGCGCCAGCAGCGAGGGGACAGCCCCTAATGAAAAACTGTTTTTT. The encoded protein is CASSEGTAPNEKLFF.

This clonotype was found a few times. The chain is built from TRBV11-2 and TRBJ1-2; 8 bases fit TRBD1. V trimming: 6 bases; J trimming: 5 bases; junction bases outside the gene matches: 8. CDR1 and CDR2 (germline): SGHAT, FQNNGV. The CDR3 sequence is 14 residues long. The CDR3 DNA sequence: TGTGCCAGCAGGGGCAGGGGGCTTTGGTATGGCTACACCTTC. This sequence encodes CASRGRGLWYGYTF. The variable domain in full, with the rest retrieved from reference TRBV11-2 and TRBJ1-2, is EAGVAQSPRYKIIEKRQSVAFWCNPISGHATLYWYQQILGQGPKLLIQFQNNGVVDDSQLPKDRFSAERLKGVDSTLKIQPAKLEDSAVYLCASRGRGLWYGYTFGSGTRLTVV.

The chain carries TRBV4-2 and TRBJ2-4; 10 nucleotides agree with TRBD2. V lost 4 bases to trimming and J lost 6 bases; unmatched junction nucleotides: 9. Germline V gene lookup returns CDR1 LGHNA and CDR2 YNFKEQ. The CDR3 consists of 16 residues. CDR3 DNA sequence: TGTGCCAGCAGCCCTCGGACTAGCGGCCAGGGAAACATTCAGTACTTC. As protein: CASSPRTSGQGNIQYF.

The CDR3 nucleotides are TGCGCCAGCAGCCGCGGGGGGACAGGCGTCACAGATACGCAGTATTTT. Protein product: CASSRGGTGVTDTQYF. This sequence joins TRBV4-3 and TRBJ2-3; D could derive from TRBD1 or TRBD2 (8 bases each). The V gene lost 4 bases and the J gene lost 2 bases, with 16 bases spanning the gap. There are 16 residues in the CDR3. Looked up from germline, CDR1 is LGHNA and CDR2 is YSLEER.

In this sample, this clonotype turned up a few times. This chain uses TRBV10-3 with TRBJ2-1, with unresolved D. The CDR3 loop spans 8 amino acids. Germline CDR1 and CDR2: ENHRY and SYGVKD. Trimming cost V 11 bases and J 9 bases, with 5 bases left between them. The CDR3 here is CAVGEQFF. CDR3 sequence (DNA): TGTGCCGTCGGTGAGCAGTTCTTC.

The gene calls are TRBV6-1 and TRBJ1-1; D unresolved. Germline CDR1 is MNHNS and CDR2 is SASEGT. Trimming took off 2 bases at V and 2 bases at J, with 9 bases between the two ends. The CDR3 loop spans 14 amino acids. Here the CDR3 DNA reads TGTGCCAGCAGTGAACGCGTGCGTAACACTGAAGCTTTCTTT. This codes for CASSERVRNTEAFF.

This clonotype was detected a few times. An end of the junction does not agree with germline; a read error may underlie this. J is TRBJ2-5 and V is TRBV5-1, with D tentatively TRBD1 or TRBD2 (5 bases each). The CDR3 has 17 amino acids. CDR1 and CDR2 from the germline V gene are SGHRS and YFSETQ. CDR3 protein: CASSLGQSGSYGETQYF. CDR3 coding DNA: TGCGCCAGCAGCTTGGGACAGAGTGGATCCTACGGGGAGACCCAGTACTTT. Supplemented by reference TRBV5-1 and TRBJ2-5, the full variable domain reads KAGVTQTPRYLIKTRGQQVTLSCSPISGHRSVSWYQQTPGQGLQFLFEYFSETQRNKGNFPGRFSGRQFSNSRSEMNVSTLELGDSALYLCASSLGQSGSYGETQYFGPGTRLLVL.

This clonotype was found a few times. The gene calls are TRBV7-9 and TRBJ1-1; 9 positions match TRBD1. This CDR3 has 14 amino acids. The germline V gene has CDR1 SEHNR and CDR2 FQNEAQ (reference sequence). After removal of 5 bases from V and 4 bases from J, the junction contained 5 bases not matched to a gene. The CDR3 nucleotides read TGTGCCAGCAGCCTGGGACAGGGAAGCACTGAAGCTTTCTTT. Protein sequence: CASSLGQGSTEAFF.